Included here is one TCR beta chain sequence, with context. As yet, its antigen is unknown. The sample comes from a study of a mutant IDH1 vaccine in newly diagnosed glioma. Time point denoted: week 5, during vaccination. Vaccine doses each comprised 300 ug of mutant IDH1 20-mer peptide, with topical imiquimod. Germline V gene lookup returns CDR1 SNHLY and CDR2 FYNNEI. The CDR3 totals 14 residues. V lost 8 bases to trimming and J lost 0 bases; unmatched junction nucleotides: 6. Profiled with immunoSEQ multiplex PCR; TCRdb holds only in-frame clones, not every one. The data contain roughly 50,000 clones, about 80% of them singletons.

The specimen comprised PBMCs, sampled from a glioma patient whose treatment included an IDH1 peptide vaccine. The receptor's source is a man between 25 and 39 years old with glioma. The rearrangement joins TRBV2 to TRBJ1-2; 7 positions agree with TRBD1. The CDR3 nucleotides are TGTGCCAGCGTGCGGGACAGCGCTAACTATGGCTACACCTTC. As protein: CASVRDSANYGYTF.